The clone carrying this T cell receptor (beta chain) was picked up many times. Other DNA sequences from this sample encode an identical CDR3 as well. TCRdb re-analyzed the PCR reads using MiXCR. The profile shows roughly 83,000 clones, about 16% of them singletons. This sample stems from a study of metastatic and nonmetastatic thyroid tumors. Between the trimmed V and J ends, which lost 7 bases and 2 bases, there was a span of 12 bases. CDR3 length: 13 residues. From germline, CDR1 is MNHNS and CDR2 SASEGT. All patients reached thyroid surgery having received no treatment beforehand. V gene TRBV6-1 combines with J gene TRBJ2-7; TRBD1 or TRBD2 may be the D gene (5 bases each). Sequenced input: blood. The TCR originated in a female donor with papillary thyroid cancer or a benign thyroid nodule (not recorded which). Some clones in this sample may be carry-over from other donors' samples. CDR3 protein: CASNRGATYEQYF. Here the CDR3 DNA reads TGTGCCAGCAATAGGGGAGCCACCTACGAGCAGTACTTC.